A selection of T cell receptor beta chains follows, all from one sample in a study of blood T cell repertoires in COVID-19. Assay: immunoSEQ multiplex PCR; the TCRdb copy retains only in-frame clones and omits some. Altogether approximately 87,000 clones are present, about 89% being singletons, with the ten largest covering approximately 13%. Sequenced: peripheral blood. The receptors shown here come from a man in his 70s with active or convalescent COVID-19. CDR3s include the opening cysteine and the closing phenylalanine or tryptophan. Part of the rows lack a size; the others show once, few, many or a class for expanded clones.

clone_size	v_call	j_call	cdr3_aa
NA	TRBV7-2	TRBJ2-1	CASSSGQGSEQFF
NA	TRBV24-1	TRBJ2-1	CATSNPTGGKTGEQFF
NA	TRBV7-6	TRBJ2-5	CASSSRASGRSEETQYF
NA	TRBV7-3	TRBJ2-2	CASSPTGGGNTGELFF
NA	TRBV5-4	TRBJ1-1	CASSLEGSMNTEAFF
NA	TRBV5-1	TRBJ1-6	CASSETGENSPLHF
NA	TRBV27	TRBJ2-1	CASRLTAGVSYNEQFF
once	TRBV18	TRBJ2-1	CASSPGQYSYNEQFF
NA	TRBV5-5	TRBJ2-2	CASSFQGLDTGELFF
NA	TRBV11-2	TRBJ1-2	CASSVDGAYGYTF
NA	TRBV28	TRBJ1-6	CASSLLLNSPLHF
NA	TRBV6-5	TRBJ2-1	CASRLDRYNEQFF
few	TRBV7-2	TRBJ2-6	CASSPFLSGANVLTF
NA	TRBV30	TRBJ2-1	CAWTGTPSYNEQFF
NA	TRBV28	TRBJ1-1	CASSLWGGGTEAFF
NA	TRBV5-1	TRBJ2-3	CASSFDYNTQYF
NA	TRBV4-2	TRBJ2-3	CASSQDGATGDTQYF
NA	TRBV6-5	TRBJ1-3	CASSRTGFGNTIYF
NA	TRBV11-2	TRBJ2-3	CASSSLAGGADTQYF
once	TRBV27	TRBJ1-2	CASSPRAPYGYTF
NA	TRBV19	TRBJ1-2	CASSIPQNYGYTF
once	TRBV6-1	TRBJ2-5	CASSGGWTGGMAQYF
NA	TRBV28	TRBJ2-7	CASAIGTSGSYEQYF
NA	TRBV4-1	TRBJ1-1	CASSQDRGYNTEAFF
NA	TRBV9	TRBJ2-1	CASSPDRVVPNEQFF
NA	TRBV9	TRBJ2-1	CASSVESVVGQGARNEQFF
NA	TRBV19	TRBJ2-1	CATHPDRGNEQFF
NA	TRBV5-1	TRBJ1-6	CASSSRDTGSYNSPLHF
NA	TRBV19	TRBJ2-7	CASSMRVSYEQYF
few	TRBV19	TRBJ2-7	CASSIDVTSGTYEQYF
NA	TRBV6-4	TRBJ2-7	CASQSHSGPPYEQYF
NA	TRBV11-3	TRBJ2-1	CASSSGLAESNEQFF
NA	TRBV7-2	TRBJ2-3	CASSYRFTDTQYF
NA	TRBV30	TRBJ2-7	CAWSPTQGTYEQYF
NA	TRBV10-3	TRBJ2-1	CAISDVGTKSEVQFF
NA	TRBV29-1	TRBJ1-5	CSVTSGMNQPQHF
NA	TRBV28	TRBJ1-2	CASSRSGTGNYGYTF
NA	TRBV6-5	TRBJ1-1	CASSTGNEAFF
once	TRBV19	TRBJ1-1	CASSLPQGVGTEAFF